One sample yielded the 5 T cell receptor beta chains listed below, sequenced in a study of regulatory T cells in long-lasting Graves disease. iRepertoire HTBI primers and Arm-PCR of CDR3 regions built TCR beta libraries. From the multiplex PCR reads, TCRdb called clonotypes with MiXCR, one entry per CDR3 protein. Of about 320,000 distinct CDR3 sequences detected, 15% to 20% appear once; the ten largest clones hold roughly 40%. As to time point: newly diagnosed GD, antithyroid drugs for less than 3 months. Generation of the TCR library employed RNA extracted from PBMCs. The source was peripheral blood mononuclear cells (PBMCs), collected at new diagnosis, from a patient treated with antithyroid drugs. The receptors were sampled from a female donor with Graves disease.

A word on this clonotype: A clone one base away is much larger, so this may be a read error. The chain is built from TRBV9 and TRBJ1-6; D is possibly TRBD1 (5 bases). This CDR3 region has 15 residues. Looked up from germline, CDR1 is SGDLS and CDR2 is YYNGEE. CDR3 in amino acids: CASSVESVGDSPLQF. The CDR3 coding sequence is TGTGCCAGCAGCGTAGAATCTGTGGGGGATTCACCCCTCCAGTTT.

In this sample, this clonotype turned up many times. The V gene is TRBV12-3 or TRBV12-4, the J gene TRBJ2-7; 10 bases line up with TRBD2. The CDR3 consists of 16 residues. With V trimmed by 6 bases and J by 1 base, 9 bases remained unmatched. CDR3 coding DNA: TGTGCCAGCAGCTGGAAGCGGGAGGGTTTTTCCTACGAGCAGTACTTC. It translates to CASSWKREGFSYEQYF.

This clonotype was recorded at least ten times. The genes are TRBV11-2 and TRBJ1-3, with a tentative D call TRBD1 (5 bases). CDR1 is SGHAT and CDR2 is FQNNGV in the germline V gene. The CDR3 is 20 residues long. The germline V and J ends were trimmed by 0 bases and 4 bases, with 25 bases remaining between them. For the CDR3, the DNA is TGTGCCAGCAGCTTAGATCCAAGGGTGTACGACGGACACCAGGGAAACACCATATATTTT. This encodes CASSLDPRVYDGHQGNTIYF.

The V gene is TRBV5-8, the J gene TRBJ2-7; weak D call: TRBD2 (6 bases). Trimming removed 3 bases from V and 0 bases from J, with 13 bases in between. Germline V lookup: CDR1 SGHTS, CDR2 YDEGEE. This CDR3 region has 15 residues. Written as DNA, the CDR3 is TGTGCCAGCAGCTCTTTTGGGAGGAGCTCCTACGAGCAGTACTTC. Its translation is CASSSFGRSSYEQYF.

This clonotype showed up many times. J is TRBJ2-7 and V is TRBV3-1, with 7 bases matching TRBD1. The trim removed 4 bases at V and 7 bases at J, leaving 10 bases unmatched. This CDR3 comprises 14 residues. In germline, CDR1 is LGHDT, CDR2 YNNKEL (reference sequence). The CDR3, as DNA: TGTGCCAGCAGCCCACCGGGACAGCGTGAGGAGCAGTACTTC. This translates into CASSPPGQREEQYF.